The 6 T cell receptor beta chains reported below all come from one sample, sequenced in a study of T cells after yellow fever vaccination. TCRdb reprocessed the 5' RACE reads via MiXCR and lists one record per CDR3 protein. The repertoire has around 340,000 distinct CDR3 sequences, under 15% of them found once; the top ten carry 3.2%. The sample in question was CD4+ T cells sorted from PBMCs, obtained 15 days after the yellow fever booster vaccination. The receptor source for this set is a man aged 18-30 years who received the YFV17D yellow fever vaccine.

This clonotype was seen only a few times. The chain is built from TRBV20-1 and TRBJ2-3, with 8 bases that match TRBD2. This CDR3 contains 14 residues. V shed 7 bases and J 6 bases; nucleotides not matched to a gene: 12. Germline V CDR1 and CDR2: DFQATT, SNEGSKA (reference sequence). This chain's CDR3 is CSGLLGLGVDTQYF. In nucleotides, the CDR3 is TGCAGTGGTTTGTTGGGACTAGGCGTGGATACGCAGTATTTT.

CDR3 coding DNA: TGCGCCAGCAGCTTGAGACCGGCTAAAGAGACCCAGTACTTC. Protein: CASSLRPAKETQYF. The genes are TRBV5-1 and TRBJ2-5; unclear D gene. The germline V and J ends were trimmed by 1 base and 3 bases, with 10 bases remaining between them. Germline V gene sequence: CDR1 SGHRS, CDR2 YFSETQ. There are 14 residues in the CDR3.

This clonotype was picked up a small number of times. Written as DNA, the CDR3 is TGTGCCAGCAGCCCTGGGACTAGCTCGGCAACAGATACGCAGTATTTT. Encoded protein: CASSPGTSSATDTQYF. The chain joins TRBV7-3 to TRBJ2-3, with TRBD2 matching over 9 bases. Germline-derived CDR1 and CDR2 are SGHTA and FQGTGA. The CDR3 loop spans 16 amino acids. V shed 5 bases, J shed 3 bases, and the junction held 9 bases outside the gene matches.

This clonotype was detected a few times. The V and J genes are TRBV5-1 and TRBJ2-1; 10 positions match TRBD2. Per the germline V gene, CDR1 is SGHRS and CDR2 is YFSETQ. The CDR3 contains 15 residues. V shed 0 bases, J shed 9 bases, and the junction held 6 bases outside the gene matches. The CDR3 nucleotides are TGCGCCAGCAGCTTGGCTGGGGCTAGCGGGGGTGAGCAGTTCTTC. It is translated as CASSLAGASGGEQFF.

Turning to this clonotype: One junction end does not reproduce the germline sequence, and a read error may be involved. The chain recombines TRBV10-3 with TRBJ1-4; D not resolved. This CDR3 comprises 12 residues. Germline values: CDR1 ENHRY, CDR2 SYGVKD. The CDR3 reads CAISATNEKLIF. The CDR3 bases are TGTGCCATCAGTGCTACTAATGAAAAACTGATTTTT.

This clonotype was counted at least ten times. The chain recombines TRBV6-5 with TRBJ1-1; 7 positions agree with TRBD1. The trim removed 0 bases at V and 3 bases at J, leaving 10 bases unmatched. This CDR3 region has 17 residues. The germline CDR1 and CDR2 sequences are MNHEY and SVGAGI. The DNA of the CDR3 is TGTGCCAGCAGTTACTCGGGCCCCCAGGGGGTATACACTGAAGCTTTCTTT. This sequence encodes CASSYSGPQGVYTEAFF.